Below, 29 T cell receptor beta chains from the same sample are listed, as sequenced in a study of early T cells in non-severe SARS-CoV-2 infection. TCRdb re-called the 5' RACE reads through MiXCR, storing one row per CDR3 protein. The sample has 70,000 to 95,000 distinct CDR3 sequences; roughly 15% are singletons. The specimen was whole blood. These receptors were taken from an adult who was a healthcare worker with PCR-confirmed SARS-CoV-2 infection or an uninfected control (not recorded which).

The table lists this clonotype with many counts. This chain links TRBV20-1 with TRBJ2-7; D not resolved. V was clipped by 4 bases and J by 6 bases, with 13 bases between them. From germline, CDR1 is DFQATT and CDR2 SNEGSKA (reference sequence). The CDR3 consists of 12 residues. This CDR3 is CSAMSGPREQYV. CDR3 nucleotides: TGCAGTGCTATGTCTGGGCCCCGCGAGCAGTACGTC.

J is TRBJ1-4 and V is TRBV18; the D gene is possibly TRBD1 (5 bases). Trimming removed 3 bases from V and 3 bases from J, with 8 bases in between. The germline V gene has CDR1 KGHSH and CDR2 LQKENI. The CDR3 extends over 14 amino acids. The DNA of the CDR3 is TGTGCCAGCTCACCGGGGACGGCTAATGAAAAACTGTTTTTT. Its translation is CASSPGTANEKLFF. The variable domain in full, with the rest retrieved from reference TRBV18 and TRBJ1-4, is NAGVMQNPRHLVRRRGQEARLRCSPMKGHSHVYWYRQLPEEGLKFMVYLQKENIIDESGMPKERFSAEFPKEGPSILRIQQVVRGDSAAYFCASSPGTANEKLFFGSGTQLSVL.

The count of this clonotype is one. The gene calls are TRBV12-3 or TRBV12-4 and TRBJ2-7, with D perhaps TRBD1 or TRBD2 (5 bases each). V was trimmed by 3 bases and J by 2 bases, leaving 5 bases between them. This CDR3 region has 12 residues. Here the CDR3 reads CASSLGAYEQYV. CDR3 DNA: TGTGCCAGCAGTTTGGGGGCCTACGAGCAGTACGTC.

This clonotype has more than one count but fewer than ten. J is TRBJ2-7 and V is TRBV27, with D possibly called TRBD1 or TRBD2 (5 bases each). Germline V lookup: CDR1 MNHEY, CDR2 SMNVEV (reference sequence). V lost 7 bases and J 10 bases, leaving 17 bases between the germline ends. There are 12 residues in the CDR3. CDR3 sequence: CASTKPSGTQYV. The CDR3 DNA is TGTGCCAGCACAAAACCCTCCGGGACCCAGTACGTC.

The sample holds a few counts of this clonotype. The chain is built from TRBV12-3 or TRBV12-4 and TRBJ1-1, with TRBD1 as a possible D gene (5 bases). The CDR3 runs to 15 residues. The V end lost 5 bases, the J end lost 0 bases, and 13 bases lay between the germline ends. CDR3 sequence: CASSVVKQVNTEAFF. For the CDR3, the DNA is TGTGCCAGCAGTGTAGTGAAACAGGTGAACACTGAAGCTTTCTTT.

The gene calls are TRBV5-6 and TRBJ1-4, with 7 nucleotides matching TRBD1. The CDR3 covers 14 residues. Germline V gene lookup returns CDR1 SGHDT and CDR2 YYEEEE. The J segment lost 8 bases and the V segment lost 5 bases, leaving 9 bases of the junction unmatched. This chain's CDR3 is CASSPLGQIEKLFF. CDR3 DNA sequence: TGTGCCAGCAGTCCATTGGGACAGATAGAAAAACTGTTTTTT.

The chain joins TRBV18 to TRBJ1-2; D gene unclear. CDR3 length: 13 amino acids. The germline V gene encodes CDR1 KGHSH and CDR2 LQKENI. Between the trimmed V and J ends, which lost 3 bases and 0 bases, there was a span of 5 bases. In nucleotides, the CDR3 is TGTGCCAGCTCACCTCAGGCTAACTATGGCTACACCTTC. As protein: CASSPQANYGYTF.

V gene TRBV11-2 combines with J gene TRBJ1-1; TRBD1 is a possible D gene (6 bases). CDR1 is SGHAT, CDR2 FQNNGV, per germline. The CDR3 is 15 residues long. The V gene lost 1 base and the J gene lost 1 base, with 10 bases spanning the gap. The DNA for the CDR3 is TGTGCCAGCAGCTTAGCCGGGACAAAGAACACTGAAGCTTTCTTT. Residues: CASSLAGTKNTEAFF. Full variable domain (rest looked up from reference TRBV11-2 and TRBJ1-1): EAGVAQSPRYKIIEKRQSVAFWCNPISGHATLYWYQQILGQGPKLLIQFQNNGVVDDSQLPKDRFSAERLKGVDSTLKIQPAKLEDSAVYLCASSLAGTKNTEAFFGQGTRLTVV.

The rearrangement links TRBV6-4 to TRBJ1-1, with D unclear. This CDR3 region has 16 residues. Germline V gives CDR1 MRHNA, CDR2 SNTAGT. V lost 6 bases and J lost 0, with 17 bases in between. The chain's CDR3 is CASRDTLKGLNTEAFF. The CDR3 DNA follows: TGTGCCAGCAGAGACACCCTCAAGGGATTGAACACTGAAGCTTTCTTT.

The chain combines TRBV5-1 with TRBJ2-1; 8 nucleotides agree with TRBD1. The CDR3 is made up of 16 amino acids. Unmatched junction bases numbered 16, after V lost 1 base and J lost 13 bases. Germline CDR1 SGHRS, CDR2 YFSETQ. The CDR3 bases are TGCGCCAGCAGCTTGACGAGCACAGGGGGGTACCACGGTCAGTTCTTC. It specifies CASSLTSTGGYHGQFF. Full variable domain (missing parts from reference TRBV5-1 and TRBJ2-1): KAGVTQTPRYLIKTRGQQVTLSCSPISGHRSVSWYQQTPGQGLQFLFEYFSETQRNKGNFPGRFSGRQFSNSRSEMNVSTLELGDSALYLCASSLTSTGGYHGQFFGPGTRLTVL.

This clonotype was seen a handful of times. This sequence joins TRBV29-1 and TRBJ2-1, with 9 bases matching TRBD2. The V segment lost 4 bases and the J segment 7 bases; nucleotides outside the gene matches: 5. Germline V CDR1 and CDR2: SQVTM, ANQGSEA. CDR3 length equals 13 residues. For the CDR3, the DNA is TGCAGCGTTGTGCGGGGGGGCAGGAATGAGCAGTTCTTC. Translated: CSVVRGGRNEQFF.

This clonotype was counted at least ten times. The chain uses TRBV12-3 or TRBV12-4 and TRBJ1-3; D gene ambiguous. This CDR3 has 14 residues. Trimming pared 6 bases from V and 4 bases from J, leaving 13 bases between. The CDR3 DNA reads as TGTGCCAGCAGAGTCCCTCAAGCCGGAAACACCATATATTTT. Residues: CASRVPQAGNTIYF.

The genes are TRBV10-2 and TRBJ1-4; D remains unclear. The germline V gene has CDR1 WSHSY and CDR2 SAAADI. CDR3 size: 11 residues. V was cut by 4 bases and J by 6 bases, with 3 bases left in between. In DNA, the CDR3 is TGCGCCAGCAGTGTTGATGAAAAACTGTTTTTT. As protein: CASSVDEKLFF.

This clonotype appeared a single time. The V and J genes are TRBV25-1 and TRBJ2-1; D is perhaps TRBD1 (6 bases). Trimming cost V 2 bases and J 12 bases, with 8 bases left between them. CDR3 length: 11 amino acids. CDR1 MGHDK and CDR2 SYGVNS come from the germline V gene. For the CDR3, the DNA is TGTGCCAGCAGTGAACAGGGGCCGCAGTTCTTC. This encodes CASSEQGPQFF. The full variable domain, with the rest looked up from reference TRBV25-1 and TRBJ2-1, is EADIYQTPRYLVIGTGKKITLECSQTMGHDKMYWYQQDPGMELHLIHYSYGVNSTEKGDLSSESTVSRIRTEHFPLTLESARPSHTSQYLCASSEQGPQFFGPGTRLTVL.

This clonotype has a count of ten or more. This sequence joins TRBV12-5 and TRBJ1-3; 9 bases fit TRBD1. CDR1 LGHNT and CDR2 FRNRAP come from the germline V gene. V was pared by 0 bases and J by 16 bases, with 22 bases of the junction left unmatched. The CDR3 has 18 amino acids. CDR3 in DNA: TGTGCTAGTGGTTTGGTAGTATCCCCCGGGACAGGGTTTCTGCCCCTCTATTTT. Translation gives CASGLVVSPGTGFLPLYF.

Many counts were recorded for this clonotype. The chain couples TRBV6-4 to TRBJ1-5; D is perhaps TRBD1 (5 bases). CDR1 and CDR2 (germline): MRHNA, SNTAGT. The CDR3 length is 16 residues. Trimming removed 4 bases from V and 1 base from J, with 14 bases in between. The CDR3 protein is CASSGHLRGSNQPQHF. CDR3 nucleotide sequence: TGTGCCAGCAGTGGGCACCTTAGGGGAAGCAATCAGCCCCAGCATTTT.

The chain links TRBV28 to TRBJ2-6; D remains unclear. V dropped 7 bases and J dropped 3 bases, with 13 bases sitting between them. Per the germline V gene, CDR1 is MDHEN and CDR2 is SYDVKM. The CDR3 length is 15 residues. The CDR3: CASTSVLVGANVLTF. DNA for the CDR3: TGTGCCAGCACGTCCGTGTTAGTTGGGGCCAACGTCCTGACTTTC.

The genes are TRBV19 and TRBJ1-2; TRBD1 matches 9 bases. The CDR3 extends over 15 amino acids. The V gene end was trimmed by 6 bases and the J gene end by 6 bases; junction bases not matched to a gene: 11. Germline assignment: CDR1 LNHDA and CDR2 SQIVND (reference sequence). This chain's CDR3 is CASRQNNRGLNGYTF. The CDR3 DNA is TGTGCCAGTAGGCAAAACAACAGGGGGCTAAATGGCTACACCTTC.

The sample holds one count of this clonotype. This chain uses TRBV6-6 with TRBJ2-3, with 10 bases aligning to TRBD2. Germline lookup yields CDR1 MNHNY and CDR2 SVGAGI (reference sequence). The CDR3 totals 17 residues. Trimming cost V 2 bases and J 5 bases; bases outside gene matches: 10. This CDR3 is CASSYRWDSGGKDTQYF. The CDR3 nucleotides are TGTGCCAGCAGTTACCGCTGGGATAGCGGGGGGAAAGATACGCAGTATTTT.

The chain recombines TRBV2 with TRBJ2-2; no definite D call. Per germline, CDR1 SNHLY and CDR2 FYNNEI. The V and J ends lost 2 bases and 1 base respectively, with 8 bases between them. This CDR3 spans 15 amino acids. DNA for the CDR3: TGTGCCAGCAGTGAAATATATAGGAACACCGGGGAGCTGTTTTTT. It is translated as CASSEIYRNTGELFF.

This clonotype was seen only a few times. CDR3: CASSEALPNTEAFF. The CDR3 DNA is TGTGCCAGCAGTGAAGCGCTCCCGAACACTGAAGCTTTCTTT. V is TRBV2 and J is TRBJ1-1; the D is unclear. V dropped 0 bases and J dropped 1 base, with 6 bases sitting between them. There are 14 residues in the CDR3. CDR1 and CDR2 (germline): SNHLY, FYNNEI.

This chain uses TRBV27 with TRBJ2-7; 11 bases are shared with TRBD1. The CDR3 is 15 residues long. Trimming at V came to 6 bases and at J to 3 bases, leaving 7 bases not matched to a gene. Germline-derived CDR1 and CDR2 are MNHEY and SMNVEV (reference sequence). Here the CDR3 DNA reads TGTGCCAGCAGGCAAAAGGGGACAGGGGGCTACGAGCAGTACGTC. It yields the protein CASRQKGTGGYEQYV.

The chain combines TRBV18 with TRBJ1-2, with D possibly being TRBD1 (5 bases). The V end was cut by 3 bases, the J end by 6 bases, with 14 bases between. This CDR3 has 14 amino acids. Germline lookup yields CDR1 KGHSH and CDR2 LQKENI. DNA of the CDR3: TGTGCCAGCTCACCTGCTCGGGACCCTCATGGCTACACCTTC. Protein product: CASSPARDPHGYTF.

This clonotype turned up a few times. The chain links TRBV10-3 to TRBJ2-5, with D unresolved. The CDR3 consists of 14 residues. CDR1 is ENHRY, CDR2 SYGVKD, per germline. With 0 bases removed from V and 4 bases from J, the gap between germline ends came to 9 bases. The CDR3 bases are TGTGCCATCAGTGAGTCGCTGCCCGGAGAGACCCAGTACTTC. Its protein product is CAISESLPGETQYF.

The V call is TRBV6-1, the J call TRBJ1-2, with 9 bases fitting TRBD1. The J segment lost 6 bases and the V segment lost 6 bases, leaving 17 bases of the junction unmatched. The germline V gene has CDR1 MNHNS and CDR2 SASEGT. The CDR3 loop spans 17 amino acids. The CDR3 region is CASSERGTGNKGNGYTF. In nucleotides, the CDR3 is TGTGCCAGCAGCGAAAGAGGGACAGGGAATAAAGGGAATGGCTACACCTTC.

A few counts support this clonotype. CDR3 coding DNA: TGTGCCAGCAGCTTGGAGAGTGTTCGCGGCATTTCCTACAATGAGCAGTTCTTC. This translates into CASSLESVRGISYNEQFF. The chain has TRBV5-8 and TRBJ2-1, with D unclear. Trimming left V 0 bases short and J 1 base short, with 17 bases between. Germline V lookup: CDR1 SGHTS, CDR2 YDEGEE. The CDR3 sequence is 18 residues long.

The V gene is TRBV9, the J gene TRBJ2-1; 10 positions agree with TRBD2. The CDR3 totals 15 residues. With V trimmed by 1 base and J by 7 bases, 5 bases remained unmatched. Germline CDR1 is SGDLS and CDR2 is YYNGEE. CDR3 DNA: TGTGCCAGCAGCGTATTCCTAGCGGGGGAGAATGAGCAGTTCTTC. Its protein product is CASSVFLAGENEQFF.

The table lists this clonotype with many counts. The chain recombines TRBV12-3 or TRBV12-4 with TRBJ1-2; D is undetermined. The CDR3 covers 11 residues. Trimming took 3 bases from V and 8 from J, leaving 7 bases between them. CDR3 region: CASSFPGGYTF. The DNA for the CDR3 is TGTGCCAGCAGTTTCCCGGGCGGCTACACCTTC.

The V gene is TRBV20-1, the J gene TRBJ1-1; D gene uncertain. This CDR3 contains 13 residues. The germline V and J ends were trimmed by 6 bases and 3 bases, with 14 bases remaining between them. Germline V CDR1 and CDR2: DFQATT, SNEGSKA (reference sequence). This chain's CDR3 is CSASIGRDTEAFF. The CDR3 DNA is TGCAGTGCATCGATAGGGAGGGACACTGAAGCTTTCTTT.